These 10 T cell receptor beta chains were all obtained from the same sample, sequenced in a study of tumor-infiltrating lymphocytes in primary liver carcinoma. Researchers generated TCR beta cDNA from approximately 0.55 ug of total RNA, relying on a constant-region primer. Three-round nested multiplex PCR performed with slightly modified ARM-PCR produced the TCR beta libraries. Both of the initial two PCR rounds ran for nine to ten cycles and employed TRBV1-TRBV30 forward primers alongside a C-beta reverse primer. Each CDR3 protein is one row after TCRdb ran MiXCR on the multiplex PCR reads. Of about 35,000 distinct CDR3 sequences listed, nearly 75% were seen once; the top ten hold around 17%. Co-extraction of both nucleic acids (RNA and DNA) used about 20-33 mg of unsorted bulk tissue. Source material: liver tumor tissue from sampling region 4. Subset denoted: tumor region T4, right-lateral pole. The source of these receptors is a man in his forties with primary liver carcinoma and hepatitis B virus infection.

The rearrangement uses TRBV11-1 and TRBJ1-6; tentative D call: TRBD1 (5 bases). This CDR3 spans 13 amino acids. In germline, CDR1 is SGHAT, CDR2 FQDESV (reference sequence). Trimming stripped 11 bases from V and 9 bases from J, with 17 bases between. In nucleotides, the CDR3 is TGTGCCGACAGCCTGACACTGGTTTCACCCCTCCACTTT. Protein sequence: CADSLTLVSPLHF.

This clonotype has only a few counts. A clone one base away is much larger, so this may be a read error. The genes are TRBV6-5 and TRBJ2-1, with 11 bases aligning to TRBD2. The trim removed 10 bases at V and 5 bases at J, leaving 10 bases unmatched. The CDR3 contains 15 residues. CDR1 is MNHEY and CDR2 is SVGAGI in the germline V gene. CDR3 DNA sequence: TGTGCCAACACTCCGGGACTAGCGGAGAACAATGAGCAGTTCTTC. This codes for CANTPGLAENNEQFF.

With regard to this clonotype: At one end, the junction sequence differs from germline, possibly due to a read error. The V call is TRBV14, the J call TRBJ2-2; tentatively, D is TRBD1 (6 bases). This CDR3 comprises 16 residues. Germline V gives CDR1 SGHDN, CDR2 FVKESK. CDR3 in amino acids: CANSLRGQSNTGELFF. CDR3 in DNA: TGTGCCAACAGCCTCAGAGGACAGTCCAACACCGGGGAGCTGTTTTTT.

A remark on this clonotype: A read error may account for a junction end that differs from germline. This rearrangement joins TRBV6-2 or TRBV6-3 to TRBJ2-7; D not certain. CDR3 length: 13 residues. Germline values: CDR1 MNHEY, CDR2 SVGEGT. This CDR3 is CAGSYEVPYGQYF. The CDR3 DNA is TGTGCCGGCAGTTATGAGGTACCCTACGGGCAGTACTTC.

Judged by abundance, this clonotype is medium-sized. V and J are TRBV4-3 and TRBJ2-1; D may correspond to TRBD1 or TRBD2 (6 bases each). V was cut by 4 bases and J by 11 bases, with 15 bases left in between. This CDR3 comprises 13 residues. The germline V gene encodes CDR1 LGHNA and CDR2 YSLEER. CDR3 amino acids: CASSPEGGRKQFF. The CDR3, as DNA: TGCGCCAGCAGCCCTGAAGGGGGGAGAAAGCAGTTCTTC.

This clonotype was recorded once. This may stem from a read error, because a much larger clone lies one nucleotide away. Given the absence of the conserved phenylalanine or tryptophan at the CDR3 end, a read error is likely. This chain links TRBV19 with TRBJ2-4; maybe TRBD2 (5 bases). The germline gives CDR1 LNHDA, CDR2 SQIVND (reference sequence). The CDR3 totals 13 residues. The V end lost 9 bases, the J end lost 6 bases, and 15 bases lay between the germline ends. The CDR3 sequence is CASRWAGSNIQYS. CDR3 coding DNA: TGTGCCAGCCGATGGGCGGGTTCAAACATTCAGTACTCC.

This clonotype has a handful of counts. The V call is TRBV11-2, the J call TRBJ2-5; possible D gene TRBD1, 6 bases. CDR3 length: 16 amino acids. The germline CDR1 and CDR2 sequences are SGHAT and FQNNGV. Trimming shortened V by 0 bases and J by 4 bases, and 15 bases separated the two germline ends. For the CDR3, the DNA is TGTGCCAGCAGCTTAGAGTGGTCAGCCAGGGGAGAGACCCAGTACTTC. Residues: CASSLEWSARGETQYF. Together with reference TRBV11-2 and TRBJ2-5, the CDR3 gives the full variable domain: EAGVAQSPRYKIIEKRQSVAFWCNPISGHATLYWYQQILGQGPKLLIQFQNNGVVDDSQLPKDRFSAERLKGVDSTLKIQPAKLEDSAVYLCASSLEWSARGETQYFGPGTRLLVL.

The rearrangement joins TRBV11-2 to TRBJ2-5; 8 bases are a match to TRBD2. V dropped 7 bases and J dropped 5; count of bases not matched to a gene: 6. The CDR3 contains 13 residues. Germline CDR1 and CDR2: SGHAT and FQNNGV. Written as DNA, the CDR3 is TGTGCCAGCACCCCCGGGAGGGGGGAGACCCAGTACTTC. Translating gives CASTPGRGETQYF.

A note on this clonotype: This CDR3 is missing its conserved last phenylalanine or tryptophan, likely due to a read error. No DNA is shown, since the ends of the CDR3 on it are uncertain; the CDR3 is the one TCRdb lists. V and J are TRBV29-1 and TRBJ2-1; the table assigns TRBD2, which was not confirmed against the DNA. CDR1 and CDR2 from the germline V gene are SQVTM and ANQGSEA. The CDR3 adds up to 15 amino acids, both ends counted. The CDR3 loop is CSVDLSRANTNEEFL.

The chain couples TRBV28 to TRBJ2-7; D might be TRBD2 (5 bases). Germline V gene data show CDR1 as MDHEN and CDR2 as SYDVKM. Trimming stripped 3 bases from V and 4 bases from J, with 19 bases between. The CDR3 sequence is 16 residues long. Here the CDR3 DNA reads TGTGCCAGCAGTTTCGAGAGGAACGGGAAATATTACGAGCAGTACTTC. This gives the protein CASSFERNGKYYEQYF.